This TCR beta chain was identified in a study of post-analysis software for immune sequencing data. Overall study results and limits: Controls had significantly higher normalized Chao1 diversity than multiple sclerosis patients. With F measure, samples from one preparation batch clustered together strongly. Compared with controls, patients had more of five or six TRBV segments, including TRBV5-6, TRBV5-1 and TRBV20-1.

The CDR3 extends over 13 amino acids. Germline CDR1 ENHRY, CDR2 SYGVKD. Trimming cost V 3 bases and J 3 bases, with 9 bases left between them. Carried by the TCR beta cDNA libraries were unique molecular identifiers. TCRdb re-called the PCR reads through MiXCR, storing one row per CDR3 protein. The repertoire consists of about 820,000 distinct CDR3 sequences, with 53% occurring once and the leading ten covering 4.6%. With respect to this clonotype: Its antigen is undetermined.

What was sequenced was blood. V gene TRBV10-3 combines with J gene TRBJ2-7, with D maybe TRBD1 (5 bases). The sequence was collected from a girl under 18 with multiple sclerosis. For the CDR3, the DNA is TGTGCCATCAGTGACAGGGTAATCTACGAGCAGTACTTC. Encoded protein: CAISDRVIYEQYF.